These 10 T cell receptor beta chains were all obtained from the same sample, sequenced in a study of cytomegalovirus exposure and HLA in healthy donors. The PCR made use of 60 Vbeta and 13 Jbeta primers. Only in-frame clones appear in the TCRdb table, and some are missing; sequencing was by immunoSEQ multiplex PCR. The table shows 100,000 or so clones, with over 65% occurring only once. Material: PBMCs. These receptors were obtained from a man aged 35 to 55 in good health and CMV-seropositive.

A remark on this clone: At the DNA level, this CDR3 is encoded by other sequences in the same sample as well. This chain joins TRBV11-2 and TRBJ2-5, with 7 nucleotides matching TRBD1. CDR1 SGHAT and CDR2 FQNNGV come from the germline V gene. The CDR3 totals 13 residues. Trimming removed 5 bases from V and 3 bases from J; junction bases left unmatched: 3. The CDR3 DNA reads TGTGCCAGCAGCCCAGGGACAGAAGAGACCCAGTACTTC. It is translated as CASSPGTEETQYF. The full variable domain, its missing parts supplied by reference TRBV11-2 and TRBJ2-5, is EAGVAQSPRYKIIEKRQSVAFWCNPISGHATLYWYQQILGQGPKLLIQFQNNGVVDDSQLPKDRFSAERLKGVDSTLKIQPAKLEDSAVYLCASSPGTEETQYFGPGTRLLVL.

J is TRBJ2-7 and V is TRBV19; maybe TRBD2 (7 bases). V lost 1 base, J lost 3 bases, and 19 bases lay in between. CDR1 is LNHDA, CDR2 SQIVND, per germline (reference sequence). The CDR3 is 17 amino acids. The CDR3 spells CASSIVGGAGRFYEQYF. CDR3 nucleotide sequence: TGTGCCAGTAGTATAGTAGGGGGGGCAGGGAGATTCTACGAGCAGTACTTC.

The rearrangement links TRBV27 to TRBJ1-2; a weak D match, TRBD1 (5 bases). The V gene's germline CDR1 is MNHEY and CDR2 SMNVEV (reference sequence). V lost 3 bases, J lost 8 bases, and 16 bases lay in between. This CDR3 is 14 amino acids long. The CDR3 is CASSFGAGYEGYTF. In nucleotides, the CDR3 is TGTGCCAGCAGTTTTGGGGCGGGATATGAGGGCTACACCTTC.

V and J are TRBV7-3 and TRBJ2-1; 15 bases are shared with TRBD2. With V trimmed by 2 bases and J by 7 bases, 9 bases remained unmatched. The germline V gene has CDR1 SGHTA and CDR2 FQGTGA. The CDR3 is 18 amino acids. This chain's CDR3 is CASSLFLRGLAGGNEQFF. CDR3 DNA sequence: TGTGCCAGCAGCTTATTCCTTAGGGGACTAGCGGGGGGTAATGAGCAGTTCTTC. The variable domain in full, completed from reference TRBV7-3 and TRBJ2-1, reads GAGVSQTPSNKVTEKGKYVELRCDPISGHTALYWYRQSLGQGPEFLIYFQGTGAADDSGLPNDRFFAVRPEGSVSTLKIQRTERGDSAVYLCASSLFLRGLAGGNEQFFGPGTRLTVL.

The V and J genes are TRBV19 and TRBJ2-2, with D possibly being TRBD2 (6 bases). Trimming took off 1 base at V and 5 bases at J, with 8 bases between the two ends. CDR3 length equals 14 residues. Per the germline V gene, CDR1 is LNHDA and CDR2 is SQIVND (reference sequence). The CDR3 nucleotides read TGTGCCAGTAGTATAGGGGGGGTGACCGGGGAGCTGTTTTTT. Protein: CASSIGGVTGELFF.

This chain links TRBV18 with TRBJ2-5, with a weak D call TRBD1 (5 bases). Gene TRBJ2-7 matches the end of the DNA better, so the J call may be wrong. The CDR3 has 15 residues. CDR1 and CDR2 from the germline V gene are KGHSH and LQKENI. The CDR3 loop reads CASSPPQGSPYEQYF. The DNA of the CDR3 is TGTGCCAGCTCACCTCCTCAGGGTAGTCCCTACGAGCAGTACTTC.

This rearrangement joins TRBV6-6 to TRBJ2-4; 10 bases align to TRBD1. The V gene's germline CDR1 is MNHNY and CDR2 SVGAGI (reference sequence). The CDR3 consists of 14 residues. J lost 8 bases, V lost 6 bases, and 7 bases had no gene match. CDR3 nucleotide sequence: TGTGCCAGCAGGCCCGGACAGGGGGGGTACATTCAGTACTTC. It yields the protein CASRPGQGGYIQYF.

The chain has TRBV4-1 and TRBJ2-7, with D possibly being TRBD2 (6 bases). The V and J ends lost 2 bases and 2 bases respectively, with 13 bases between them. Germline CDR1 and CDR2: MGHRA and YSYEKL. The CDR3 sequence is 15 residues long. The CDR3 reads CASSQLGLPTYEQYF. The CDR3 DNA sequence: TGCGCCAGCAGCCAACTGGGACTTCCGACCTACGAGCAGTACTTC.

The CDR3 coding sequence is TGTGCCTGGAGTGTTATCCACGAGCAGTACTTC. Residues: CAWSVIHEQYF. The V and J genes are TRBV30 and TRBJ2-7; D uncertain. The CDR3 is 11 residues long. CDR1 GTSNPN and CDR2 SVGIG come from the germline V gene (reference sequence). Trimming stripped 0 bases from V and 5 bases from J, with 5 bases between.

Regarding this clone: Sequence at one end of the junction differs from germline and may be a read error. The chain couples TRBV10-2 to TRBJ2-4; D is possibly TRBD1 (5 bases). The germline CDR1 and CDR2 sequences are WSHSY and SAAADI. The CDR3 is 13 amino acids. In nucleotides, the CDR3 is TGCGCCAGCAGCACAGGCGCTGAAAACAGTCAGTACTTC. Its protein product is CASSTGAENSQYF.